This entry concerns a single T cell receptor (gamma chain). This clone was found a few times. The antigen it recognizes is unknown. Nothing much larger sits one base from this clone, and base qualities are not available. Other DNA sequences from this sample encode an identical CDR3 as well. This entry comes from a study of Vδ1+ human thymocytes (dated by TCRdb to 2016 to 2019). About the study as a whole: The study characterised mRNA-level TRG and TRD CDR3 repertoires of highly purified Vdelta1+ thymocytes from young children as a data resource. The multiplex-based CDR3 amplicon strategy had previously been validated against 5'RACE-based CDR3 amplicon generation methods.

RNA was isolated using the RNeasy mini kit, and reverse transcription was performed with Superscript III. CDR3 amplicons were produced by multiplex PCR using pooled V-gene forward primers and a constant-region reverse primer with Illumina adaptor overhangs. After gel purification, amplicons were indexed with Nextera index primers over roughly 8 extra PCR cycles and were then purified with AMPure XP beads. Sequencing of the libraries was done on an Illumina MiSeq using paired-end 250 bp reads, dual indexing and an approximately 21% PhiX spike-in. The authors' analysis ran thus. Reads were quality checked with FastQC, and TRG read pairs were merged with ea-utils fastq-join. Annotation of sequences was performed with IMGT/HighV-QUEST, only productive sequences with unambiguous V-gene assignment were retained, and clonotypes were defined by identical CDR3 sequence. Downstream analysis used VDJtools 1.1.1, tcR 2.2.3, Treemap and vegan Shannon diversity in R 3.4.4. TCRdb recomputed clones from the public reads with CATT; identical DNA rows were then combined. The V and J calls shown here were made by TCRdb, not taken from the authors' results. The table for this sample lists 6,500 to 10,000 gamma-chain clones; 56% of them were counted only once. The ten largest clones add up to 1.4% of the sample.

Overall study results and their limits: Thymic TRG and TRD repertoires appeared highly polyclonal with Gaussian CDR3 length distributions, unlike oligoclonal peripheral blood repertoires. Because unexpected Vdelta2 sequences could lead to misinterpretation of bulk repertoire data, the authors recommended using highly purified populations and validating at the single-cell level. Despite high sort purity, around 20% of thymic TRD sequences were Vdelta2 (and few Vdelta3), unlike peripheral blood Vdelta1+ controls. Because no clustering by age or sex was observed, donors were not stratified by these variables in the analyses. Numerous TRG clonotypes were shared among donors (up to roughly 7x10^3), while TRD repertoires were essentially private (a maximum of about 100 shared).

Its CDR3 holds 13 amino acids, cysteine through phenylalanine. Only the CDR3 DNA is retained, 39 bases long and in frame from the first base. V ends up 4 bases short and J 5 bases short, with an unmatched junction base count of 4. CDR1 EGSNGY and CDR2 YDSYNSKV were looked up in the germline V gene. Thymic samples were depleted of alphabeta T cells, then CD3+ TCRVdelta1+ TCRVdelta2- thymocytes were FACS-sorted. A purity of about 98% to 99.6% was achieved for sorted Vdelta1+ thymocytes. Thymic specimens were obtained from about eight paediatric patients, aged from roughly 5 days to 15 months, who were undergoing corrective cardiac surgery. After the thymic tissue was dispersed, mononuclear cells were isolated using a Histopaque-1077 density gradient. The staining antibodies were anti-TCRVdelta1 clone TS8.2, anti-TCRVdelta2 clone B6, anti-CD3 clone HIT3a and anti-TCRalphabeta clone IP26.

The receptor was derived from a girl in the first two years of life who had congenital heart surgery. The rearranged chain carries TRGV2 and TRGJP2. TCRdb supplies no J gene; here it was assigned by aligning the nucleotide sequence to germline. Sequenced sample: Vdelta1+ gamma-delta thymocytes from the thymus. Taken with the paper, the label for cell subset or site translates to: FACS-sorted CD3+ TCRalphabeta- TCRVdelta1+ TCRVdelta2- thymocytes. CDR3 reads: CATWDGSDWIKTF. The DNA sequence is TGTGCCACCTGGGATGGGAGTGATTGGATCAAGACGTTT.